These 5 T cell receptor beta chains were all obtained from the same sample, sequenced in a study of blood T cells in healthy people across ages. A second PCR, run for roughly 7 to 12 cycles, used a sample-barcoded 5' primer plus a J-beta primer mix. TCRdb reprocessed the 5' RACE reads with MiXCR, giving one entry per CDR3 protein. The sample includes about 1,500,000 distinct CDR3 sequences, about 43% seen only once; the top ten take 7% to 9.5%. The sequencing input was blood. These TCRs come from a woman between 18 and 30 years old in good health.

This clonotype turned up a few times. The J gene is TRBJ2-4, the V gene TRBV12-3 or TRBV12-4; D gene ambiguous. The CDR3 spans 13 residues. V was clipped by 7 bases and J by 0 bases, with 7 bases between them. CDR3: CASTPVAKNIQYF. In nucleotides, the CDR3 is TGTGCCAGCACCCCGGTAGCCAAAAACATTCAGTACTTC.

The V call is TRBV10-3, the J call TRBJ1-2, with D hard to call. The CDR3 runs to 13 residues. Germline CDR1 and CDR2: ENHRY and SYGVKD. The V end lost 2 bases, the J end lost 3 bases, and 7 bases lay between the germline ends. The CDR3 reads CAISEESYYGYTF. The CDR3 nucleotides read TGTGCCATCAGTGAGGAGTCATACTATGGCTACACCTTC.

V gene TRBV6-6 combines with J gene TRBJ2-5; either TRBD1 or TRBD2 may fit D (5 bases each). Germline-derived CDR1 and CDR2 are MNHNY and SVGAGI (reference sequence). Trimming shortened V by 7 bases and J by 5 bases, and 17 bases separated the two germline ends. CDR3 length: 14 residues. CDR3 protein: CASTYARDGETQYF. The DNA for the CDR3 is TGTGCCAGCACCTATGCAAGGGACGGCGAGACCCAGTACTTC.

This clonotype was detected only a few times. This sequence joins TRBV12-5 and TRBJ1-1; 8 bases are shared with TRBD1. Germline-derived CDR1 and CDR2 are LGHNT and FRNRAP. There are 15 residues in the CDR3. With V trimmed by 1 base and J by 5 bases, 6 bases remained unmatched. CDR3 DNA: TGTGCTAGTGGTTTGGCGACAGGGGTGACGACTGAAGCTTTCTTT. This encodes CASGLATGVTTEAFF.

The rearrangement joins TRBV4-1 to TRBJ2-7; 13 bases are a match to TRBD2. J was trimmed by 3 bases and V by 3 bases; bases with no gene match: 5. The germline V gene encodes CDR1 MGHRA and CDR2 YSYEKL. This CDR3 contains 16 residues. The CDR3 protein is CASSQGLAGFVYEQYF. CDR3 bases: TGCGCCAGCAGCCAGGGACTAGCGGGATTCGTCTACGAGCAGTACTTC.